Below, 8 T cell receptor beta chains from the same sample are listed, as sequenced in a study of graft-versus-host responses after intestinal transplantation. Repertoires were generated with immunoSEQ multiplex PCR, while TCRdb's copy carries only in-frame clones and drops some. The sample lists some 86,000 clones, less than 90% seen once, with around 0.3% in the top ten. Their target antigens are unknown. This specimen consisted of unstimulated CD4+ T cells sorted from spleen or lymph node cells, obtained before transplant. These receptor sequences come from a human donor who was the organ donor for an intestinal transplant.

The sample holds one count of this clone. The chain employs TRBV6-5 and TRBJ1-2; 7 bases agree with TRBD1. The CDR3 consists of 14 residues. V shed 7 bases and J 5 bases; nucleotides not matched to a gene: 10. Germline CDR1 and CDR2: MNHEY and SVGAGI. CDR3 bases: TGTGCCAGCACTAAATGGCAGGGGGAATATGGCTACACCTTC. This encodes CASTKWQGEYGYTF.

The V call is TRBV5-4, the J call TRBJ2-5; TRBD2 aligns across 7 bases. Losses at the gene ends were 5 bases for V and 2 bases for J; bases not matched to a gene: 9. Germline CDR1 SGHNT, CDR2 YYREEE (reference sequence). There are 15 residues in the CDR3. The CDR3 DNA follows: TGTGCCAGCAGATCAGGAGGGACTACTCAAGAGACCCAGTACTTC. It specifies CASRSGGTTQETQYF.

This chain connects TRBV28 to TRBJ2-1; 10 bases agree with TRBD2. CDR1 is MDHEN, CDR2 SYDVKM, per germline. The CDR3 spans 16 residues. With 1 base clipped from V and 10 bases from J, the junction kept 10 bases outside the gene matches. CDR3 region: CASSLFGLAALNEQFF. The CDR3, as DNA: TGTGCCAGCAGTTTATTCGGACTAGCGGCCCTTAACGAGCAGTTCTTC.

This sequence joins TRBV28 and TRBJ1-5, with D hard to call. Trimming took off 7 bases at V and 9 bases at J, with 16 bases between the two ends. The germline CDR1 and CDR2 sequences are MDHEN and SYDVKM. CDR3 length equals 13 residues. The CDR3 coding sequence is TGTGCCAGCACCCTAGGCCCGGGGAGGCCCCAGCATTTT. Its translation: CASTLGPGRPQHF.

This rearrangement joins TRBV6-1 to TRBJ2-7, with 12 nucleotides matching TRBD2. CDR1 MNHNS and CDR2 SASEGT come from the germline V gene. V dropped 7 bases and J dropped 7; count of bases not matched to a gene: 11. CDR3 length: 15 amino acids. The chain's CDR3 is CASTFASGGASEQYF. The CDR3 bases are TGTGCCAGCACCTTCGCTAGCGGGGGGGCCAGTGAGCAGTACTTC.

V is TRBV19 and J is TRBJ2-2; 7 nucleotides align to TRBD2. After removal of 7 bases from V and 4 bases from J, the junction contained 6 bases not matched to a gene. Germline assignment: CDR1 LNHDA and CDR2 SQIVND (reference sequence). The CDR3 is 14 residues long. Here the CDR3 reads CASNPWGGTGELFF. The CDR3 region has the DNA TGTGCCAGTAACCCATGGGGGGGCACCGGGGAGCTGTTTTTT.

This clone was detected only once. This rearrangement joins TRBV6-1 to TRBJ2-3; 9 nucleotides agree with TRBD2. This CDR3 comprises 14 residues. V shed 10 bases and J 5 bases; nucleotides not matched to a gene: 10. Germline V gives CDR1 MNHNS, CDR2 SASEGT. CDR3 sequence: CAILLAGKGDTQYF. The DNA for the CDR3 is TGTGCCATTCTTCTAGCGGGAAAGGGAGATACGCAGTATTTT.

The CDR3: CAREQTSGGTGGANVLTF. CDR3 bases: TGTGCCAGAGAACAGACTAGCGGGGGGACAGGTGGGGCCAACGTCCTGACTTTC. V and J are TRBV2 and TRBJ2-6; 13 nucleotides agree with TRBD2. Germline V gene sequence: CDR1 SNHLY, CDR2 FYNNEI. This CDR3 contains 18 residues. J gave up 3 bases and V 9 bases, and 11 bases lay outside the gene matches. The variable domain in full, with the rest retrieved from reference TRBV2 and TRBJ2-6, is EPEVTQTPSHQVTQMGQEVILRCVPISNHLYFYWYRQILGQKVEFLVSFYNNEISEKSEIFDDQFSVERPDGSNFTLKIRSTKLEDSAMYFCAREQTSGGTGGANVLTFGAGSRLTVL.